The present entry profiles one TCR beta chain with its context. The antigen is unknown. This record belongs to a study of cytotoxic CD8 clonotypes in ibrutinib-treated CLL. Study-level background: Response sampling occurred after a median 12 months of treatment (range 6 to 36).

The protocol was immunoSEQ multiplex PCR, while the TCRdb copy is restricted to in-frame clones and leaves out a portion. The sample contains over 250,000 clones, roughly three quarters of which appear only once. V shed 0 bases and J shed 4 bases, with 9 bases lying between them. This CDR3 has 14 residues. The V gene's germline CDR1 is SGHRS and CDR2 YFSETQ. Study-wide points: Baseline clonality exceeded age-matched healthy donors and tracked circulating CD8+ T-cell counts.

This TCR derives from a human donor with chronic lymphocytic leukemia. This chain uses TRBV5-1 with TRBJ2-3; D gene unclear. Specimen: PBMCs, collected at disease progression, from a patient treated with ibrutinib. This CDR3 is CASSLDTSSDTQYF. In nucleotides, the CDR3 is TGCGCCAGCAGCTTGGACACGAGCTCAGATACGCAGTATTTT.